The clone carrying this T cell receptor beta chain appeared a few times. Its antigen is unidentified. Its ends do not fully match the called genes, so a read error is possible. Authors of the study amplified TCR beta CDR3 regions from RNA transcripts. The primer set for the first-round RT-PCR of the TCR CDR3 was HTBI. From the multiplex PCR reads, TCRdb called clonotypes with MiXCR, one entry per CDR3 protein. In the table there are hundreds of thousands of distinct CDR3 sequences, more than 20% of which are singletons. This CDR3 contains 13 residues. Germline assignment: CDR1 SGHAT and CDR2 FQNNGV. These data originate in a study of T cells in Graves' hyperthyroidism and ophthalmopathy. Study findings and constraints: Ophthalmopathy was told apart from stable hyperthyroidism by a 13 V-J model.

No ophthalmopathy progression within 18 months constituted stable Graves' hyperthyroidism. Patients having uncontrolled infection, another autoimmune disease, pregnancy or lactation were not included. An approximately 10 ml volume of fresh peripheral blood provided the PBMCs. The chain has TRBV11-2 and TRBJ1-1; D may be TRBD1 (6 bases). The source is a man aged 45 to 65 with Graves' hyperthyroidism. The sample comprised blood. CDR3: CASRKGDHTEAIF. The CDR3 DNA sequence: TGTGCCAGCAGGAAGGGGGACCACACTGAAGCTATCTTT.